A single sample is the source of the 2 T cell receptor beta chains below, sequenced in a study of blood T cell repertoires in COVID-19. TCRdb's table, derived via immunoSEQ multiplex PCR, lists solely in-frame clones and lacks some. The sample lists tens of thousands of clones; roughly 86% were seen once. Sequencing was carried out using peripheral blood. The receptors here all came from a human donor in a cohort sampled during active COVID-19.

This chain connects TRBV5-4 to TRBJ2-3; 7 nucleotides line up with TRBD2. The trim removed 0 bases at V and 3 bases at J, leaving 4 bases unmatched. The CDR3 has 15 residues. Germline V gene lookup returns CDR1 SGHNT and CDR2 YYREEE (reference sequence). The CDR3 loop is CASSLGRRETDTQYF. The CDR3 DNA follows: TGTGCCAGCAGCTTGGGCCGGCGGGAGACAGATACGCAGTATTTT.

This chain links TRBV9 with TRBJ2-3; the match to TRBD1 covers 9 bases. Germline-derived CDR1 and CDR2 are SGDLS and YYNGEE. CDR3 size: 14 residues. V lost 4 bases, J lost 4 bases, and 4 bases stayed unmatched. CDR3 sequence reads: CASSLTGGPDTQYF. CDR3 sequence (DNA): TGTGCCAGCAGCCTTACAGGGGGCCCAGATACGCAGTATTTT.